A selection of T cell receptor beta chains follows, all from one sample in a study of cytomegalovirus exposure and HLA in healthy donors. Profiled with immunoSEQ multiplex PCR; TCRdb holds only in-frame clones, not every one. Seen here are 120,000 or so clones, over 75% observed once, and the top ten hold roughly 2%. The sequenced material came from PBMCs. The receptors shown here come from a woman in her 30s in good health and CMV-seronegative. CDR3s include the opening cysteine and the closing phenylalanine or tryptophan. Each record gives: J gene, clone size, V gene, D gene, CDR3 DNA, CDR3 protein. The D gene is left open where the match is weak. Only some rows state a clone size, as once, few, many or a class for expanded clones.

j_gene: TRBJ2-4; abundance: NA; v_gene: TRBV19; d_gene: TRBD1; CDR3nt: TGTGCCAGCGGGACAGCTACCTGGAACATTCAGTACTTC; CDR3aa: CASGTATWNIQYF
j_gene: TRBJ1-2; abundance: NA; v_gene: TRBV18; d_gene: NA; CDR3nt: TGTGCCAGCTCACGAAGACAGGTTGCCTATGGCTACACCTTC; CDR3aa: CASSRRQVAYGYTF
j_gene: TRBJ1-2; abundance: NA; v_gene: TRBV27; d_gene: TRBD1; CDR3nt: TGTGCCAGCAGTTTACGTCTGCCGGGACAGGGGTACCCTAACTATGGCTACACCTTC; CDR3aa: CASSLRLPGQGYPNYGYTF
j_gene: TRBJ1-1; abundance: few; v_gene: TRBV6-1; d_gene: TRBD1; CDR3nt: TGTGCCAGCAGGAACAGGGGGCCAAATGAAGCTTTCTTT; CDR3aa: CASRNRGPNEAFF
j_gene: TRBJ2-3; abundance: NA; v_gene: TRBV4-1; d_gene: TRBD2; CDR3nt: TGCGCCAGCAGCCATCCTTCGTCGGCGGGGGTAAGCACAGATACGCAGTATTTT; CDR3aa: CASSHPSSAGVSTDTQYF
j_gene: TRBJ1-6; abundance: NA; v_gene: TRBV7-2; d_gene: TRBD1; CDR3nt: TGTGCCAGCAGCGCAAGACAGGGGGCGCTTTCACCCCTCCACTTT; CDR3aa: CASSARQGALSPLHF
j_gene: TRBJ2-5; abundance: NA; v_gene: TRBV11-2; d_gene: NA; CDR3nt: TGTGCCAGCAGCTTAGGGGGGGATAATACCCAGTACTTC; CDR3aa: CASSLGGDNTQYF
j_gene: TRBJ2-3; abundance: NA; v_gene: TRBV5-4; d_gene: NA; CDR3nt: TGTGCCAGCAGCCCCTTTACAGGGTCCCCCACAGATACGCAGTATTTT; CDR3aa: CASSPFTGSPTDTQYF
j_gene: TRBJ1-1; abundance: few; v_gene: TRBV9; d_gene: TRBD1; CDR3nt: TGTGCCAGCAGCGGCCGGGACAGGGGAAACACTGAAGCTTTCTTT; CDR3aa: CASSGRDRGNTEAFF
j_gene: TRBJ2-7; abundance: NA; v_gene: TRBV7-2; d_gene: TRBD1; CDR3nt: TGTGCCAGCAGCTATCACAGGGGCTGGAACGAGCAGTACTTC; CDR3aa: CASSYHRGWNEQYF
j_gene: TRBJ2-7; abundance: NA; v_gene: TRBV7-2; d_gene: NA; CDR3nt: TGTGCCAGCAGCCCCCAGGGTGGTCCCTACGAGCAGTACTTC; CDR3aa: CASSPQGGPYEQYF
j_gene: TRBJ1-2; abundance: NA; v_gene: TRBV23-1; d_gene: TRBD1; CDR3nt: TGCGCCAGCAGTCGCTTCTTTAACAGGGGGCGGAACTATGGCTACACCTTC; CDR3aa: CASSRFFNRGRNYGYTF